This passage covers 31 T cell receptor beta chains from one sample sequenced in a study of PD-1 blockade in classical Hodgkin lymphoma. The data were produced by immunoSEQ multiplex PCR, yet TCRdb's version contains in-frame clones alone and is incomplete. The sample has over 10,000 clones, 80% seen once. Patients all relapsed after autologous stem cell transplantation, and there was variation in brentuximab vedotin exposure. The sequenced sample was peripheral blood mononuclear cells (PBMCs), obtained at baseline. The receptors were sampled from a human donor with classical Hodgkin lymphoma.

This chain joins TRBV30 and TRBJ2-7, with TRBD2 identical over 7 bases. V was pared by 3 bases and J by 5 bases, with 13 bases of the junction left unmatched. This CDR3 has 15 residues. CDR1 and CDR2 (germline): GTSNPN, SVGIG (reference sequence). The CDR3 loop is CAWRGRLAGVDEQYF. As DNA, the CDR3 is TGTGCCTGGAGAGGCCGCCTGGCGGGAGTCGACGAGCAGTACTTC.

This clone was counted between two and nine times. The chain recombines TRBV27 with TRBJ2-7; TRBD1 aligns across 8 bases. The V gene end was trimmed by 8 bases and the J gene end by 0 bases; junction bases not matched to a gene: 6. The germline gives CDR1 MNHEY, CDR2 SMNVEV (reference sequence). CDR3 length equals 14 residues. In nucleotides, the CDR3 is TGTGCCAGCTGGGGACAGGCCAGCTCCTACGAGCAGTACGTC. Its protein is CASWGQASSYEQYV.

The CDR3, as DNA: TGTGCCAGCTCACCATGGGGGACAGGGGTTGAAGAGCAGTACTTC. As protein: CASSPWGTGVEEQYF. The chain joins TRBV18 to TRBJ2-7; 10 nucleotides match TRBD1. The CDR3 has 15 residues. J was trimmed by 7 bases and V by 2 bases; bases with no gene match: 8. Germline-derived CDR1 and CDR2 are KGHSH and LQKENI. Combining the CDR3 with reference TRBV18 and TRBJ2-7 gives the whole variable domain NAGVMQNPRHLVRRRGQEARLRCSPMKGHSHVYWYRQLPEEGLKFMVYLQKENIIDESGMPKERFSAEFPKEGPSILRIQQVVRGDSAAYFCASSPWGTGVEEQYFGPGTRLTVT.

The rearrangement links TRBV4-1 to TRBJ2-7, with D perhaps matching TRBD1 (6 bases). CDR3 length: 15 amino acids. Germline values: CDR1 MGHRA, CDR2 YSYEKL. V was trimmed by 4 bases and J by 1 base, leaving 14 bases between them. CDR3 amino acids: CASSPHRVFSYEQYF. The CDR3 nucleotides are TGCGCCAGCAGCCCACACAGGGTTTTTTCCTACGAGCAGTACTTC.

The J gene is TRBJ2-3, the V gene TRBV27; a weak D match, TRBD2 (7 bases). The length of the CDR3 is 15 residues. The germline V and J ends were trimmed by 2 bases and 4 bases, with 13 bases remaining between them. Germline assignment: CDR1 MNHEY and CDR2 SMNVEV (reference sequence). CDR3 nucleotides: TGTGCCAGCAGTTTAGGGGGGGCGTGGGCAGATACGCAGTATTTT. Amino acids: CASSLGGAWADTQYF.

V and J are TRBV11-3 and TRBJ2-1, with TRBD1 identical over 7 bases. Germline trimming cut 0 bases from V and 4 bases from J; bases unmatched to any gene: 6. The CDR3 has 16 amino acids. CDR1 is SGHNT and CDR2 is YENEEA in the germline V gene. Here the CDR3 DNA reads TGTGCCAGCAGCTTAGATAGAGGGGGCCAATACAATGAGCAGTTCTTC. It codes for CASSLDRGGQYNEQFF.

The rearrangement links TRBV5-5 to TRBJ1-2, with a weak D call TRBD1 (5 bases). Trimming shortened V by 3 bases and J by 4 bases, and 13 bases separated the two germline ends. CDR3 size: 14 residues. Germline V gene lookup returns CDR1 SGHKS and CDR2 YYEKEE (reference sequence). This CDR3 reads CASSSFSGGYGYTF. The DNA for the CDR3 is TGTGCCAGCAGCTCCTTCTCGGGGGGCTATGGCTACACCTTC.

This clone was recorded a few times. The genes are TRBV4-3 and TRBJ1-1; D remains unclear. This CDR3 has 16 residues. The germline CDR1 and CDR2 sequences are LGHNA and YSLEER. Trimming left V 0 bases short and J 1 base short, with 12 bases between. The chain's CDR3 is CASSQDVGPGNTEAFF. CDR3 in DNA: TGCGCCAGCAGCCAAGATGTAGGCCCAGGGAACACTGAAGCTTTCTTT.

The rearrangement uses TRBV7-8 and TRBJ1-4, with D possibly being TRBD1 (6 bases). From germline, CDR1 is SGHVS and CDR2 FQNEAQ. V was trimmed by 1 base and J by 2 bases, leaving 8 bases between them. This CDR3 has 15 amino acids. For the CDR3, the DNA is TGTGCCAGCAGCTTAGAGAGGGGGACTAATGAAAAACTGTTTTTT. Residues: CASSLERGTNEKLFF. Complete variable domain (other parts from reference TRBV7-8 and TRBJ1-4): GAGVSQSPRYKVAKRGQDVALRCDPISGHVSLFWYQQALGQGPEFLTYFQNEAQLDKSGLPSDRFFAERPEGSVSTLKIQRTQQEDSAVYLCASSLERGTNEKLFFGSGTQLSVL.

This chain uses TRBV28 with TRBJ1-6; 8 bases agree with TRBD1. The CDR3 is 16 amino acids. CDR1 MDHEN and CDR2 SYDVKM come from the germline V gene. V dropped 5 bases and J dropped 3; count of bases not matched to a gene: 6. The CDR3 region has the DNA TGTGCCAGCAGTGTCACCGGGACAGGCTATAATTCACCCCTCCACTTT. Amino acid sequence: CASSVTGTGYNSPLHF.

This clone has a handful of counts. The chain combines TRBV2 with TRBJ2-7; no reliable D call. The CDR3 has 11 amino acids. V lost 0 bases, J lost 4 bases, and 1 base lay in between. Per the germline V gene, CDR1 is SNHLY and CDR2 is FYNNEI. CDR3 nucleotide sequence: TGTGCCAGCAGTGAAGCATACGAGCAGTACGTC. The encoded protein is CASSEAYEQYV.

The CDR3 DNA reads TGTGCCAGCAGCTTAGCGGTCCACACCGGGGAGCTGTTTTTT. This gives the protein CASSLAVHTGELFF. The chain couples TRBV7-2 to TRBJ2-2; the D is unclear. The CDR3 totals 14 residues. Looked up from germline, CDR1 is SGHTA and CDR2 is FQGNSA. With 0 bases removed from V and 3 bases from J, the gap between germline ends came to 5 bases.

The rearrangement uses TRBV27 and TRBJ2-4; possible D gene TRBD1, 5 bases. Germline V gene lookup returns CDR1 MNHEY and CDR2 SMNVEV (reference sequence). The ends were cut back, 1 base at V and 8 bases at J, with 15 bases in the middle. This CDR3 is 15 amino acids long. The CDR3 bases are TGTGCCAGCAGTTTATTAGGGGCGTTTAGAGACATTCAGTACTTC. This codes for CASSLLGAFRDIQYF.

The chain has TRBV7-2 and TRBJ2-4; no reliable D call. In germline, CDR1 is SGHTA, CDR2 FQGNSA. Trimming took off 6 bases at V and 3 bases at J, with 9 bases between the two ends. This CDR3 comprises 13 residues. In DNA form, the CDR3 reads TGTGCCAGCAGGGGATTAGGCAAAAACATTCAGTACTTC. This translates into CASRGLGKNIQYF.

This sequence joins TRBV5-1 and TRBJ2-7; the D gene is possibly TRBD1 (6 bases). CDR1 and CDR2 (germline): SGHRS, YFSETQ. There are 16 residues in the CDR3. V shed 4 bases and J shed 3 bases, with 20 bases lying between them. The CDR3 here is CASSQRDTGRNYEQYF. CDR3 coding DNA: TGCGCCAGCAGCCAACGGGATACAGGGAGAAACTACGAGCAGTACTTC.

The genes are TRBV30 and TRBJ1-5; TRBD1 is a possible D gene (5 bases). Trimming took off 1 base at V and 2 bases at J, with 12 bases between the two ends. CDR1 and CDR2 (germline): GTSNPN, SVGIG (reference sequence). CDR3 size: 15 residues. CDR3 loop: CAWSGWDFGNQPQHF. The CDR3 DNA sequence: TGTGCCTGGAGTGGCTGGGACTTCGGCAATCAGCCCCAGCATTTT.

CDR3: CASSRGTGTGESETQYF. CDR3 DNA: TGCGCCAGCAGCCGCGGAACCGGGACAGGGGAATCGGAGACCCAGTACTTC. J is TRBJ2-5 and V is TRBV4-1, with 10 positions matching TRBD1. The CDR3 runs to 17 residues. CDR1 and CDR2 (germline): MGHRA, YSYEKL. Trimming at V came to 4 bases and at J to 5 bases, leaving 13 bases not matched to a gene.

This clone was seen more than once but under ten times. This sequence joins TRBV30 and TRBJ1-5; 8 nucleotides match TRBD1. The V gene end was trimmed by 1 base and the J gene end by 1 base; junction bases not matched to a gene: 6. This CDR3 spans 16 amino acids. The germline V gene encodes CDR1 GTSNPN and CDR2 SVGIG (reference sequence). The DNA for the CDR3 is TGTGCCTGGAGTGAAAGCCGACAGGGGAGCAATCAGCCCCAGCATTTT. Translated: CAWSESRQGSNQPQHF. Full variable domain (remainder filled in from reference TRBV30 and TRBJ1-5): SQTIHQWPATLVQPVGSPLSLECTVEGTSNPNLYWYRQAAGRGLQLLFYSVGIGQISSEVPQNLSASRPQDRQFILSSKKLLLSDSGFYLCAWSESRQGSNQPQHFGDGTRLSIL.

The chain has TRBV7-2 and TRBJ1-2; D unresolved. CDR1 is SGHTA and CDR2 is FQGNSA in the germline V gene. The ends were cut back, 5 bases at V and 5 bases at J, with 24 bases in the middle. The CDR3 extends over 17 amino acids. The CDR3: CASSPPRVGGIGYGYTF. Here the CDR3 DNA reads TGTGCCAGCAGCCCTCCAAGGGTGGGCGGGATAGGATATGGCTACACCTTC. Together with reference TRBV7-2 and TRBJ1-2, the CDR3 gives the full variable domain: GAGVSQSPSNKVTEKGKDVELRCDPISGHTALYWYRQSLGQGLEFLIYFQGNSAPDKSGLPSDRFSAERTGGSVSTLTIQRTQQEDSAVYLCASSPPRVGGIGYGYTFGSGTRLTVV.

V is TRBV19 and J is TRBJ2-4, with 8 bases lining up with TRBD2. The junction had 4 bases not matched to a gene; V was cut back by 6 bases and J by 0 bases. This CDR3 has 15 amino acids. Germline V gene lookup returns CDR1 LNHDA and CDR2 SQIVND (reference sequence). The CDR3 nucleotides read TGTGCCAGTAGCGGGAGGGGGGTAGCCAAAAACATTCAGTACTTC. Residues: CASSGRGVAKNIQYF.

This clone is medium-sized by share. The chain recombines TRBV7-2 with TRBJ2-6, with 8 bases that match TRBD1. Germline V gene lookup returns CDR1 SGHTA and CDR2 FQGNSA. The CDR3 runs to 18 residues. V shed 2 bases, J shed 0 bases, and the junction held 6 bases outside the gene matches. CDR3 in DNA: TGTGCCAGCAGCTTAAGTGACAGGGGACCCTCTGGGGCCAACGTCCTGACTTTC. Translating gives CASSLSDRGPSGANVLTF. The complete variable domain, with remaining parts taken from reference TRBV7-2 and TRBJ2-6, reads GAGVSQSPSNKVTEKGKDVELRCDPISGHTALYWYRQSLGQGLEFLIYFQGNSAPDKSGLPSDRFSAERTGGSVSTLTIQRTQQEDSAVYLCASSLSDRGPSGANVLTFGAGSRLTVL.

The gene calls are TRBV15 and TRBJ2-4; TRBD1 matches 12 bases. The CDR3 length is 17 residues. The germline CDR1 and CDR2 sequences are LNHNV and YYDKDF (reference sequence). Losses at the gene ends were 5 bases for V and 0 bases for J; bases not matched to a gene: 5. The DNA of the CDR3 is TGTGCCACCAGCGGGGCGGGACAGGGGGCAGCCAAAAACATTCAGTACTTC. It specifies CATSGAGQGAAKNIQYF. The full variable domain, rest sourced from reference TRBV15 and TRBJ2-4, is DAMVIQNPRYQVTQFGKPVTLSCSQTLNHNVMYWYQQKSSQAPKLLFHYYDKDFNNEADTPDNFQSRRPNTSFCFLDIRSPGLGDTAMYLCATSGAGQGAAKNIQYFGAGTRLSVL.

V gene TRBV7-2 combines with J gene TRBJ2-2, with TRBD2 matching over 8 bases. The CDR3 is made up of 17 amino acids. Trimming at V came to 4 bases and at J to 1 base, leaving 8 bases not matched to a gene. Germline CDR1 and CDR2: SGHTA and FQGNSA. The CDR3 region is CASSSHPGLGNTGELFF. The CDR3 DNA reads TGTGCCAGCAGCTCCCATCCGGGACTAGGGAACACCGGGGAGCTGTTTTTT.

The V call is TRBV7-2, the J call TRBJ2-4, with TRBD2 identical over 12 bases. CDR3 size: 16 residues. Losses at the gene ends were 5 bases for V and 0 bases for J; bases not matched to a gene: 2. In germline, CDR1 is SGHTA, CDR2 FQGNSA. The CDR3 DNA reads TGTGCCAGCAGCGAGGGACTAGCGGGAGCCAAAAACATTCAGTACTTC. Its translation: CASSEGLAGAKNIQYF.

The rearrangement uses TRBV18 and TRBJ2-2; D tentatively fits TRBD1 or TRBD2 (6 bases each). The CDR3 contains 16 residues. V lost 3 bases and J lost 0, with 11 bases in between. The germline gives CDR1 KGHSH, CDR2 LQKENI. The CDR3 coding sequence is TGTGCCAGCTCACCGTACGGGGGCACGAACACCGGGGAGCTGTTTTTT. Its protein is CASSPYGGTNTGELFF. Full variable domain (rest looked up from reference TRBV18 and TRBJ2-2): NAGVMQNPRHLVRRRGQEARLRCSPMKGHSHVYWYRQLPEEGLKFMVYLQKENIIDESGMPKERFSAEFPKEGPSILRIQQVVRGDSAAYFCASSPYGGTNTGELFFGEGSRLTVL.

The rearrangement joins TRBV30 to TRBJ1-3; the match to TRBD1 covers 7 bases. The junction had 8 bases not matched to a gene; V was cut back by 5 bases and J by 4 bases. Per the germline V gene, CDR1 is GTSNPN and CDR2 is SVGIG (reference sequence). CDR3 length equals 14 residues. The CDR3: CAWLPGQTGNTIYF. DNA of the CDR3: TGTGCCTGGCTCCCGGGACAGACGGGAAACACCATATATTTT.

J is TRBJ2-5 and V is TRBV6-5, with 7 bases aligning to TRBD1. This CDR3 comprises 16 residues. With V trimmed by 1 base and J by 4 bases, 9 bases remained unmatched. Germline V gene sequence: CDR1 MNHEY, CDR2 SVGAGI. The CDR3 nucleotides are TGTGCCAGCAGTTACTTTCGTGACAGGGAAGTAGAGACCCAGTACTTC. Amino acids: CASSYFRDREVETQYF.

A single count supports this clone. This sequence joins TRBV5-6 and TRBJ2-1; 12 positions agree with TRBD2. CDR3 length equals 15 residues. Germline CDR1 SGHDT, CDR2 YYEEEE. V lost 5 bases, J lost 7 bases, and 7 bases stayed unmatched. CDR3 region: CASSLAGGEGNEQFF. The CDR3 coding sequence is TGTGCCAGCAGTCTAGCGGGAGGGGAGGGAAATGAGCAGTTCTTC.

The chain carries TRBV9 and TRBJ1-1; D gene ambiguous. The V end lost 1 base, the J end lost 5 bases, and 15 bases lay between the germline ends. Germline V gene sequence: CDR1 SGDLS, CDR2 YYNGEE. The CDR3 covers 15 residues. CDR3 amino acids: CASSVSSGLGTEAFF. CDR3 nucleotide sequence: TGTGCCAGCAGCGTATCATCCGGATTGGGGACTGAAGCTTTCTTT.

This clone was detected a few times. The chain recombines TRBV18 with TRBJ2-7; no firm D call. Germline V gives CDR1 KGHSH, CDR2 LQKENI. V was clipped by 3 bases and J by 4 bases, with 10 bases between them. The CDR3 totals 13 residues. The chain's CDR3 is CASSPGLWYEQYV. For the CDR3, the DNA is TGTGCCAGCTCACCCGGGTTATGGTACGAGCAGTACGTC.

The chain's CDR3 is CASSEALGTTYQETQYF. DNA for the CDR3: TGTGCCAGCAGTGAAGCACTCGGGACTACGTACCAAGAGACCCAGTACTTC. This rearrangement joins TRBV6-1 to TRBJ2-5; 7 bases map to TRBD2. This CDR3 has 17 residues. Germline V gives CDR1 MNHNS, CDR2 SASEGT. V lost 0 bases, J lost 0 bases, and 7 bases stayed unmatched.